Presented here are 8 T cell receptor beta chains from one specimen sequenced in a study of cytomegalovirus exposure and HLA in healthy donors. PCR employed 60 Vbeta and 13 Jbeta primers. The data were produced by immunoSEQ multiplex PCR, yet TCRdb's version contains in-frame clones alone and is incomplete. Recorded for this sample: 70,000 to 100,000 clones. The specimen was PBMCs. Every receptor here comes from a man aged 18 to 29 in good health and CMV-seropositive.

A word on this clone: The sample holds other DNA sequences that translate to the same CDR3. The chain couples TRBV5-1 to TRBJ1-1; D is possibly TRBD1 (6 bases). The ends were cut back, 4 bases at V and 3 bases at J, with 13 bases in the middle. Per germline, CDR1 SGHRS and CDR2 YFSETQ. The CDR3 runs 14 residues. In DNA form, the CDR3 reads TGCGCCAGCAGCAATCTGGACAGTTACACTGAAGCTTTCTTT. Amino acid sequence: CASSNLDSYTEAFF.

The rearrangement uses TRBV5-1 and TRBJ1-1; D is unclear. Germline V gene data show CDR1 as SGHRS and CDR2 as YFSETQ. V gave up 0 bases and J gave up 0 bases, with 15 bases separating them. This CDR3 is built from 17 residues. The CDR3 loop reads CASSLGQTYNMNTEAFF. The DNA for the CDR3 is TGCGCCAGCAGCTTGGGGCAGACATATAACATGAACACTGAAGCTTTCTTT.

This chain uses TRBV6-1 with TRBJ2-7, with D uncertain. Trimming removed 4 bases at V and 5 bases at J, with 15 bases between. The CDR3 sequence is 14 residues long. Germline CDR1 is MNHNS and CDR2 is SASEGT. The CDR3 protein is CASSVIRPSDEQYF. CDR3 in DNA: TGTGCCAGCAGTGTGATCCGGCCGAGCGACGAGCAGTACTTC.

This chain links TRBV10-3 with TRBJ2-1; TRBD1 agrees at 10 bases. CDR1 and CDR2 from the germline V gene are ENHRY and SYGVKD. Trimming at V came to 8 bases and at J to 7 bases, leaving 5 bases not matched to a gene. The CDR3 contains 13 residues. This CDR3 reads CAIGGQGVNEQFF. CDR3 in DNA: TGTGCCATCGGAGGACAGGGGGTGAATGAGCAGTTCTTC.

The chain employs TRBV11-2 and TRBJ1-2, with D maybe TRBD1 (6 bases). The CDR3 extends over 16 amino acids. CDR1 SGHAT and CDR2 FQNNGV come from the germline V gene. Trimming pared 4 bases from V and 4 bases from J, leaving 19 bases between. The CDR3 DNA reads TGTGCCAGCAGCTCTGGGCGGGGGGCAGGTCGCTATGGCTACACCTTC. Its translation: CASSSGRGAGRYGYTF.

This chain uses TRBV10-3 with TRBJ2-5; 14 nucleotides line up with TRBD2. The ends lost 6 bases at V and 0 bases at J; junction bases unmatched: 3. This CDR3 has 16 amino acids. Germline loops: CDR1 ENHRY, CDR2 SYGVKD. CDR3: CAISRGLAGDQETQYF. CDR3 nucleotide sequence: TGTGCCATCAGCCGGGGACTAGCGGGGGACCAAGAGACCCAGTACTTC.

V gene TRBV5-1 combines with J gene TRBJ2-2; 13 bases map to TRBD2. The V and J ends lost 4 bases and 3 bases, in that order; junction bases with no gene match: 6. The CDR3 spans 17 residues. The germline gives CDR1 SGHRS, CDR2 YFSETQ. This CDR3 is CASSPWTSGGHTGELFF. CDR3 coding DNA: TGCGCCAGCAGCCCCTGGACTAGCGGGGGACACACCGGGGAGCTGTTTTTT.

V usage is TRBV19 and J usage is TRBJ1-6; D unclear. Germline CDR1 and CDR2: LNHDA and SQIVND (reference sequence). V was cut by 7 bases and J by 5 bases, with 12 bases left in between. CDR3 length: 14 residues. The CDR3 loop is CASKAGGDNSPLHF. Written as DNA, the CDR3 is TGTGCCAGTAAAGCAGGAGGCGATAATTCACCCCTCCACTTT.